Following are 32 T cell receptor beta chains from one sample sequenced in a study of PD-1 blockade in classical Hodgkin lymphoma (dated by TCRdb to the early 2020s). Library generation was performed with the immunoSEQ multiplex PCR assay. The table was pulled from immuneACCESS by TCRdb, which kept in-frame rearrangements only. Such tables lose some clones; where checked, under half of the loss comes from unresolved V genes, and the rest has no known cause. For this sample there are some 49,000 clones; more than 75% appear just once. Under 5% of the sample comes from the top ten. Taken with the paper, the label for time point translates to: newly diagnosed, previously untreated cHL patient sample. Sample: peripheral blood mononuclear cells (PBMCs). All receptors derive from a human donor with classical Hodgkin lymphoma.

The chain has TRBV11-2 and TRBJ2-7; unclear D gene. The CDR3 spans 11 residues. Trimming left V 7 bases short and J 3 bases short, with 7 bases between. CDR1 and CDR2 from the germline V gene are SGHAT and FQNNGV. The CDR3, as DNA: TGTGCCAGCACCAGAGGCTACGAGCAGTACTTC. Protein sequence: CASTRGYEQYF.

The chain joins TRBV18 to TRBJ2-7, with 9 bases fitting TRBD1. CDR3 length: 15 residues. CDR1 and CDR2 (germline): KGHSH, LQKENI. The V and J ends lost 2 bases and 5 bases, in that order; junction bases with no gene match: 7. CDR3 sequence: CASSPNSGQGNEQYF. The CDR3 nucleotides read TGTGCCAGCTCACCAAATTCTGGACAGGGGAACGAGCAGTACTTC.

The chain links TRBV7-3 to TRBJ2-7; 10 nucleotides agree with TRBD1. Germline-derived CDR1 and CDR2 are SGHTA and FQGTGA. This CDR3 is built from 15 residues. V was clipped by 5 bases and J by 4 bases; unmatched bases: 8. The CDR3 DNA is TGTGCCAGCAGCCAAGGGGTGGGACAGGGGTACGAGCAGTACTTC. Encoded protein: CASSQGVGQGYEQYF.

The chain links TRBV19 to TRBJ2-7; 7 positions agree with TRBD2. The junction had 8 bases not matched to a gene; V was cut back by 1 base and J by 2 bases. Germline CDR1 and CDR2: LNHDA and SQIVND (reference sequence). The CDR3 contains 16 residues. The CDR3 sequence is CASSIGGGRSAYEQYF. The DNA for the CDR3 is TGTGCCAGTAGTATAGGGGGCGGGAGAAGCGCCTACGAGCAGTACTTC.

The CDR3 sequence is CASSYSGNSPLHF. The CDR3 DNA reads TGTGCCAGCAGTTACTCGGGCAATTCACCCCTCCACTTT. The chain uses TRBV6-5 and TRBJ1-6; no clear D gene. V was cut by 0 bases and J by 7 bases, with 4 bases left in between. CDR1 and CDR2 from the germline V gene are MNHEY and SVGAGI. The CDR3 spans 13 residues.

The chain couples TRBV7-7 to TRBJ2-5, with 8 bases that match TRBD2. V shed 4 bases and J 1 base; nucleotides not matched to a gene: 8. Germline V lookup: CDR1 SSHAT, CDR2 FNYEAQ (reference sequence). The CDR3 spans 16 residues. In nucleotides, the CDR3 is TGTGCCAGCAGCTCTATACCTAGCGGGTTCCAAGAGACCCAGTACTTC. Its protein product is CASSSIPSGFQETQYF. Variable domain in full (rest from reference TRBV7-7 and TRBJ2-5): GAGVSQSPRYKVTKRGQDVTLRCDPISSHATLYWYQQALGQGPEFLTYFNYEAQPDKSGLPSDRFSAERPEGSISTLTIQRTEQRDSAMYRCASSSIPSGFQETQYFGPGTRLLVL.

The chain is built from TRBV18 and TRBJ2-6; D remains unclear. The CDR3 sequence is 13 residues long. CDR1 is KGHSH and CDR2 is LQKENI in the germline V gene. Trimming took off 6 bases at V and 0 bases at J, with 3 bases between the two ends. The CDR3 DNA follows: TGTGCCAGCTCCGACTCTGGGGCCAACGTCCTGACTTTC. Its protein product is CASSDSGANVLTF.

This clone was recorded once. This sequence joins TRBV11-3 and TRBJ2-3; TRBD2 agrees at 8 bases. This CDR3 comprises 16 residues. J was trimmed by 5 bases and V by 5 bases; bases with no gene match: 12. Germline V CDR1 and CDR2: SGHNT, YENEEA. CDR3 DNA: TGTGCCAGCAGCGTAGGGCAGCGGGAGAGGCGAGATACGCAGTATTTT. Protein sequence: CASSVGQRERRDTQYF.

V is TRBV7-3 and J is TRBJ2-2, with TRBD2 identical over 11 bases. The germline V gene encodes CDR1 SGHTA and CDR2 FQGTGA. J lost 4 bases, V lost 2 bases, and 3 bases had no gene match. This CDR3 has 16 amino acids. CDR3 sequence: CASSLVGTSGTGELFF. The CDR3 bases are TGTGCCAGCAGCTTAGTCGGGACTAGCGGCACCGGGGAGCTGTTTTTT.

There are a few counts of this clone. V is TRBV27 and J is TRBJ2-7, with D perhaps matching TRBD1 or TRBD2 (7 bases each). With 5 bases removed from V and 3 bases from J, the gap between germline ends came to 14 bases. The CDR3 loop spans 14 amino acids. The germline gives CDR1 MNHEY, CDR2 SMNVEV (reference sequence). CDR3 sequence reads: CASSIGRGGYEQYF. The CDR3 DNA is TGTGCCAGCAGTATAGGCAGGGGGGGCTACGAGCAGTACTTC.

The chain carries TRBV29-1 and TRBJ2-7; 7 bases are a match to TRBD1. The CDR3 is 13 amino acids. Germline V gene data show CDR1 as SQVTM and CDR2 as ANQGSEA. The V and J ends lost 8 bases and 5 bases, in that order; junction bases with no gene match: 12. DNA for the CDR3: TGCAGCCGGTTCGAGACAGGGTGTGACGAGCAGTACGTC. Translated: CSRFETGCDEQYV.

This clone has only one observation. The chain recombines TRBV28 with TRBJ1-5, with D possibly TRBD1 on 5 matching bases. Trimming removed 8 bases at V and 8 bases at J, with 16 bases between. Germline CDR1 MDHEN, CDR2 SYDVKM. The CDR3 is 13 amino acids. CDR3 sequence: CASGYSRGEPQHF. The CDR3 nucleotides are TGTGCCAGCGGTTATTCCAGAGGGGAGCCCCAGCATTTT. The variable domain in full, with the rest retrieved from reference TRBV28 and TRBJ1-5, is DVKVTQSSRYLVKRTGEKVFLECVQDMDHENMFWYRQDPGLGLRLIYFSYDVKMKEKGDIPEGYSVSREKKERFSLILESASTNQTSMYLCASGYSRGEPQHFGDGTRLSIL.

The V gene is TRBV6-5, the J gene TRBJ1-1; 7 bases map to TRBD1. Trimming took 4 bases from V and 6 from J; bases not matched to a gene: 8. The CDR3 has 14 amino acids. Germline-derived CDR1 and CDR2 are MNHEY and SVGAGI. Here the CDR3 reads CASSFTGVRAEAFF. CDR3 DNA sequence: TGTGCCAGCAGTTTTACAGGGGTGAGGGCTGAAGCTTTCTTT.

This chain joins TRBV11-2 and TRBJ2-5, with D perhaps TRBD1 (6 bases). CDR1 is SGHAT and CDR2 is FQNNGV in the germline V gene. Trimming shortened V by 5 bases and J by 0 bases, and 16 bases separated the two germline ends. The CDR3 is 16 amino acids. CDR3: CASSPGSGQYQETQYF. In DNA, the CDR3 is TGTGCCAGCAGCCCCGGGTCCGGACAGTACCAAGAGACCCAGTACTTC.

This sequence joins TRBV15 and TRBJ2-6; possible D gene TRBD2, 5 bases. This CDR3 has 15 residues. V lost 1 base to trimming and J lost 2 bases, with 6 bases between them. CDR1 is LNHNV and CDR2 is YYDKDF in the germline V gene (reference sequence). The chain's CDR3 is CATSRAGAGANVLTF. The CDR3 nucleotides are TGTGCCACCAGCAGAGCCGGGGCTGGGGCCAACGTCCTGACTTTC.

This chain joins TRBV5-1 and TRBJ1-2, with 9 bases matching TRBD1. CDR1 SGHRS and CDR2 YFSETQ come from the germline V gene. The CDR3 has 14 amino acids. V shed 0 bases and J 8 bases; nucleotides not matched to a gene: 5. The CDR3 reads CASSLGDRAPGYTF. As DNA, the CDR3 is TGCGCCAGCAGCTTGGGGGACAGGGCTCCCGGCTACACCTTC.

V and J are TRBV15 and TRBJ2-7, with D perhaps being TRBD1 or TRBD2 (5 bases each). V dropped 0 bases and J dropped 7 bases, with 10 bases sitting between them. The germline gives CDR1 LNHNV, CDR2 YYDKDF (reference sequence). The length of the CDR3 is 13 residues. The CDR3 region has the DNA TGTGCCACCAGCAGAGAGAGAGGGGAAGAGCAGTACTTC. Its protein is CATSRERGEEQYF. The full variable domain, its missing parts supplied by reference TRBV15 and TRBJ2-7, is DAMVIQNPRYQVTQFGKPVTLSCSQTLNHNVMYWYQQKSSQAPKLLFHYYDKDFNNEADTPDNFQSRRPNTSFCFLDIRSPGLGDTAMYLCATSRERGEEQYFGPGTRLTVT.

The V call is TRBV9, the J call TRBJ1-4; a weak D match, TRBD1 (5 bases). V dropped 4 bases and J dropped 5 bases, with 15 bases sitting between them. The CDR3 spans 15 residues. Germline V gene lookup returns CDR1 SGDLS and CDR2 YYNGEE. The DNA of the CDR3 is TGTGCCAGCAGCCCCTCGGGGGACCCGAATGAAAAACTGTTTTTT. Its protein product is CASSPSGDPNEKLFF.

The CDR3 reads CASSLDGGANEKLFF. CDR3 nucleotides: TGTGCCAGCAGTTTAGACGGGGGAGCTAATGAAAAACTGTTTTTT. The rearrangement links TRBV28 to TRBJ1-4; TRBD1 is a possible D gene (5 bases). The CDR3 has 15 residues. Trimming shortened V by 2 bases and J by 3 bases, and 10 bases separated the two germline ends. Germline loops: CDR1 MDHEN, CDR2 SYDVKM.

The chain combines TRBV11-2 with TRBJ1-2; 8 nucleotides align to TRBD1. Germline V gene sequence: CDR1 SGHAT, CDR2 FQNNGV. V shed 0 bases, J shed 2 bases, and the junction held 5 bases outside the gene matches. This CDR3 comprises 16 residues. CDR3 sequence reads: CASSLDRTGHNYGYTF. CDR3 nucleotides: TGTGCCAGCAGCTTAGATAGGACAGGGCACAACTATGGCTACACCTTC.

This chain links TRBV7-3 with TRBJ2-2; 9 bases agree with TRBD2. The CDR3 consists of 15 residues. V was clipped by 5 bases and J by 4 bases; unmatched bases: 5. Germline-derived CDR1 and CDR2 are SGHTA and FQGTGA. CDR3 protein: CASSTGLASTGELFF. For the CDR3, the DNA is TGTGCCAGCAGCACCGGACTAGCGAGCACCGGGGAGCTGTTTTTT. Complete variable domain (other parts from reference TRBV7-3 and TRBJ2-2): GAGVSQTPSNKVTEKGKYVELRCDPISGHTALYWYRQSLGQGPEFLIYFQGTGAADDSGLPNDRFFAVRPEGSVSTLKIQRTERGDSAVYLCASSTGLASTGELFFGEGSRLTVL.

CDR3 bases: TGTGCCAGCAGCTTAGCGCTCGGAGCGGGAGGCTCCTACGAGCAGTACTTC. Translation: CASSLALGAGGSYEQYF. The rearrangement uses TRBV7-8 and TRBJ2-7, with 9 bases fitting TRBD2. The germline gives CDR1 SGHVS, CDR2 FQNEAQ. J was trimmed by 0 bases and V by 0 bases; bases with no gene match: 6. This CDR3 is built from 17 residues.

V and J are TRBV2 and TRBJ2-7; TRBD1 matches at 7 bases. The ends lost 10 bases at V and 7 bases at J; junction bases unmatched: 7. This CDR3 is 11 amino acids long. In germline, CDR1 is SNHLY, CDR2 FYNNEI. The CDR3 region is CATGGTREQYV. In DNA form, the CDR3 reads TGTGCCACAGGGGGTACAAGGGAGCAGTACGTC.

The chain combines TRBV7-3 with TRBJ2-1; 7 nucleotides agree with TRBD2. This CDR3 is built from 15 residues. From germline, CDR1 is SGHTA and CDR2 FQGTGA. V shed 1 base, J shed 8 bases, and the junction held 8 bases outside the gene matches. CDR3 region: CASSLMAGEVDEQFF. The CDR3, as DNA: TGTGCCAGCAGCTTAATGGCGGGAGAAGTGGATGAGCAGTTCTTC.

This rearrangement joins TRBV7-2 to TRBJ2-7; 8 positions agree with TRBD1. With 1 base clipped from V and 5 bases from J, the junction kept 10 bases outside the gene matches. Germline-derived CDR1 and CDR2 are SGHTA and FQGNSA. This CDR3 contains 16 residues. The chain's CDR3 is CASSLGRQGIRNEQYF. In DNA, the CDR3 is TGTGCCAGCAGCTTAGGACGACAGGGGATACGAAACGAGCAGTACTTC. The full variable domain, its missing parts supplied by reference TRBV7-2 and TRBJ2-7, is GAGVSQSPSNKVTEKGKDVELRCDPISGHTALYWYRQSLGQGLEFLIYFQGNSAPDKSGLPSDRFSAERTGGSVSTLTIQRTQQEDSAVYLCASSLGRQGIRNEQYFGPGTRLTVT.

The V gene is TRBV30, the J gene TRBJ2-2; possibly TRBD2 for D (6 bases). The CDR3 length is 14 residues. Looked up from germline, CDR1 is GTSNPN and CDR2 is SVGIG (reference sequence). Between the trimmed V and J ends, which lost 5 bases and 3 bases, there was a span of 13 bases. CDR3 sequence: CAWGGWAHTGELFF. DNA for the CDR3: TGTGCCTGGGGGGGGTGGGCCCACACCGGGGAGCTGTTTTTT.

This clone was recorded only once. V usage is TRBV19 and J usage is TRBJ1-5, with 10 nucleotides matching TRBD1. The CDR3 has 17 amino acids. Germline-derived CDR1 and CDR2 are LNHDA and SQIVND (reference sequence). Trimming cost V 5 bases and J 1 base; bases outside gene matches: 8. CDR3 protein: CASSGRDRGLSNQPQHF. CDR3 sequence (DNA): TGTGCCAGTAGTGGCCGGGACAGGGGCTTGAGCAATCAGCCCCAGCATTTT.

The chain carries TRBV2 and TRBJ2-3, with 8 bases that match TRBD2. The CDR3 runs 14 residues. Germline values: CDR1 SNHLY, CDR2 FYNNEI. V dropped 7 bases and J dropped 6; count of bases not matched to a gene: 9. The CDR3 nucleotides read TGTGCCAGCACTCTGGGACTAGTAAAGGATACGCAGTATTTT. Protein sequence: CASTLGLVKDTQYF.

This chain connects TRBV27 to TRBJ2-3; D gene ambiguous. Germline CDR1 reads MNHEY; CDR2 reads SMNVEV (reference sequence). This CDR3 is 16 amino acids long. Trimming took off 2 bases at V and 3 bases at J, with 15 bases between the two ends. CDR3 bases: TGTGCCAGCAGTTTACGGTTTCGCGGCGCGACAGATACGCAGTATTTT. Its translation is CASSLRFRGATDTQYF.

V is TRBV4-2 and J is TRBJ2-3, with 8 bases aligning to TRBD2. The CDR3 contains 15 residues. The V segment lost 4 bases and the J segment 4 bases; nucleotides outside the gene matches: 7. Germline V gene lookup returns CDR1 LGHNA and CDR2 YNFKEQ. CDR3 loop: CASSPGLVRADTQYF. The CDR3 DNA reads TGTGCCAGCAGCCCGGGACTAGTTAGGGCAGATACGCAGTATTTT.

The chain has TRBV10-3 and TRBJ2-7, with TRBD2 identical over 7 bases. The V gene end was trimmed by 4 bases and the J gene end by 3 bases; junction bases not matched to a gene: 9. This CDR3 is 15 amino acids long. CDR1 and CDR2 (germline): ENHRY, SYGVKD. This CDR3 reads CAISVGPRENYEQYV. CDR3 nucleotides: TGTGCCATCAGTGTGGGACCGCGGGAGAACTACGAGCAGTACGTC.

The CDR3 region is CASSEWAFYEQYV. The CDR3 DNA sequence: TGCGCCAGCAGTGAGTGGGCCTTCTACGAGCAGTACGTC. The genes are TRBV10-1 and TRBJ2-7; D is unresolved. The CDR3 has 13 residues. The V end was cut by 1 base, the J end by 3 bases, with 7 bases between. Germline V gene lookup returns CDR1 WNHNN and CDR2 SYGVQD (reference sequence).